This TCR beta chain comes out of a study of shared T cell receptors in the human thymus. Assay used: immunoSEQ multiplex PCR; TCRdb lists only in-frame clones, some missing. The repertoire holds more than 550,000 clones, with around 87% as singletons. The CDR3 extends over 15 amino acids. Between the trimmed V and J ends, which lost 5 bases and 2 bases, there was a span of 15 bases. Per germline, CDR1 MNHEY and CDR2 SMNVEV (reference sequence). These data were also reused for a study on human thymus T cells. That work contributes: Each of the donors was a healthy Finnish infant who was undergoing open corrective cardiac surgery for congenital heart defects. From resections taken during corrective heart surgery, the thymus tissue was obtained. Gene usage (both V and J) appeared biased in thymic and blood repertoires. Related reports documented highly overlapping thymic repertoires among unrelated individuals.

The chain carries TRBV27 and TRBJ1-2; D gene ambiguous. Sample: thymocytes. This clonotype originated in a boy in the first two years of life with a congenital heart defect. CDR3 region: CASSPAGFRNYGYTF. CDR3 coding DNA: TGTGCCAGCAGTCCCGCGGGATTTAGGAACTATGGCTACACCTTC.